A selection of T cell receptor beta chains follows, all from one sample in a study of cytomegalovirus exposure and HLA in healthy donors. Produced via immunoSEQ multiplex PCR; TCRdb's table is partial and in-frame only. The profile shows fewer than 200,000 clones, more than 70% of them singletons. The source material was PBMCs. The receptor source for this set is a man in his forties in good health and CMV-seropositive. Each CDR3 is given with its conserved first and last residue. D genes are given only for firm matches.

CASSFEPRAGTQYF TRBV7-9 - TRBJ2-5
CASSIQGDQPQHF TRBV27 - TRBJ1-5
CASSQERQAFSNYGYTF TRBV4-1 - TRBJ1-2
CASSLGTGGSQPQHF TRBV7-2 TRBD1 TRBJ1-5
CASSSPLAGGEQYF TRBV6-5 TRBD2 TRBJ2-7
CASGFQRGSSYNEQFF TRBV12-5 - TRBJ2-1
CAAQAGGTEAFF TRBV28 TRBD1 TRBJ1-1
CASSIRQGETQYF TRBV5-4 TRBD1 TRBJ2-5
CASSRDHQDFMNTEAFF TRBV19 - TRBJ1-1
CASRASPNTGELFF TRBV6-5 - TRBJ2-2
CASSLLAASYEQYF TRBV7-9 TRBD2 TRBJ2-7
CASSDEAAGELFF TRBV6-4 - TRBJ2-2
CASSVGGQSYEQYF TRBV7-8 - TRBJ2-7
CASSLSSGFEKLFF TRBV27 - TRBJ1-4
CASSQVVSTGELFF TRBV14 - TRBJ2-2
CASTNYEKLFF TRBV28 - TRBJ1-4
CASSLGRRGLGEQYF TRBV5-1 - TRBJ2-7
CSSSLSGVVRSYEQYF TRBV7-9 TRBD2 TRBJ2-7
CATHGLQSSYNEQFF TRBV19 - TRBJ2-1
CSARPGGRGETQYF TRBV29-1 TRBD2 TRBJ2-5
CASSMGTGLVQETQYF TRBV19 TRBD1 TRBJ2-5
CASSGVAEKTNEKLFF TRBV2 - TRBJ1-4
CASSVGGQGAGAFF TRBV9 TRBD1 TRBJ1-1
CASSQVGGRAGNEQFF TRBV4-2 TRBD2 TRBJ2-1
CASSLSVGGNQPQHF TRBV27 - TRBJ1-5
CASSLEGGLTRGTQYF TRBV5-1 - TRBJ2-5
CASKEGATNYGYTF TRBV2 TRBD1 TRBJ1-2
CASSLHPVAGDEQYF TRBV7-3 TRBD2 TRBJ2-7
CASSLGANYGYTF TRBV5-1 - TRBJ1-2
CASSPSGNSYEQYF TRBV7-3 TRBD2 TRBJ2-7
CASSLDGGLGYDSNQPQHF TRBV5-6 - TRBJ1-5
CASSPEREYGNEQFF TRBV6-5 TRBD2 TRBJ2-1
CASSFAEGPNQPQHF TRBV6-6 - TRBJ1-5
CASSTTGGEQFF TRBV19 - TRBJ2-1
CASSFRGNTIYF TRBV5-5 - TRBJ1-3
CASSVTGTDTQYF TRBV9 - TRBJ2-3
CASSQDFQGSIADTQYF TRBV4-3 - TRBJ2-3
CASKIAGVSTYEQYF TRBV27 TRBD2 TRBJ2-7
CASSSFYEQYF TRBV28 - TRBJ2-7
CASSQENRGFYGYTF TRBV4-1 - TRBJ1-2
CASSLDSRVPYEQYF TRBV11-3 - TRBJ2-7
CASSPLSGRDRETQYF TRBV7-9 TRBD2 TRBJ2-5
CASSSGLAGEQFF TRBV7-9 TRBD2 TRBJ2-1
CASSIGGREQYF TRBV25-1 - TRBJ2-7
CASSVGAGPQEQPQHF TRBV9 - TRBJ1-5
CASSPLLSGINTEAFF TRBV4-3 - TRBJ1-1
CASSQAKSYNEQFF TRBV4-2 - TRBJ2-1
CASSAPNERNIQYF TRBV2 - TRBJ2-4
CASSYQDTGELFF TRBV6-5 - TRBJ2-2
CASGLVHPSRGGTNEKLFF TRBV12-5 - TRBJ1-4
CARSGTSGWYEQYF TRBV5-3 TRBD2 TRBJ2-7
CASSQQTSFRRDEQFF TRBV5-1 - TRBJ2-1
CASSFRADMRDARGRGYTF TRBV27 - TRBJ1-2
CASSLGQNTGELFF TRBV5-1 - TRBJ2-2
CSVKGTGEAYNEQFF TRBV29-1 TRBD1 TRBJ2-1
CASSSLPTAGGETQYF TRBV27 TRBD2 TRBJ2-5
CAILLFGTYQFF TRBV10-3 - TRBJ2-1
CASSPPGPGKKVAEAFF TRBV18 - TRBJ1-1
CASSTRVRSGRADNEQFF TRBV19 TRBD2 TRBJ2-1